The 10 T cell receptor beta chains given below trace back to one sample, sequenced in a study of post-analysis software for immune sequencing data. Tagging with unique molecular identifiers was a feature of the TCR beta cDNA libraries. MiXCR, applied by TCRdb to the PCR reads, yields one record per CDR3 protein. The sample contains around 770,000 distinct CDR3 sequences, approximately 44% of which appear only once. General observations from the study: A few TRBV segments were significantly more frequent in patients than in controls. TRBV5-6, TRBV5-1 and TRBV20-1 were among these segments.

No antigens are known for them. The specimen sequenced was blood. These receptors came from a girl between 10 and 17 years old with multiple sclerosis.

The chain combines TRBV27 with TRBJ2-1; TRBD2 matches at 7 bases. The ends lost 3 bases at V and 8 bases at J; junction bases unmatched: 10. Germline CDR1 MNHEY, CDR2 SMNVEV (reference sequence). This CDR3 contains 15 residues. CDR3 sequence reads: CASSFLADTADEQFF. The CDR3 coding sequence is TGTGCCAGCAGTTTCCTAGCGGATACGGCCGATGAGCAGTTCTTC.

The CDR3 reads CASSLLNRGLAYEQYF. The CDR3 DNA reads TGTGCCAGCAGTCTGTTAAACAGGGGGCTCGCCTACGAGCAGTACTTC. The J gene is TRBJ2-7, the V gene TRBV28; TRBD1 matches 9 bases. CDR1 and CDR2 from the germline V gene are MDHEN and SYDVKM. The trim removed 5 bases at V and 2 bases at J, leaving 10 bases unmatched. The CDR3 loop spans 16 amino acids.

The chain couples TRBV7-6 to TRBJ2-3, with D perhaps TRBD1 (5 bases). Germline V gene data show CDR1 as SGHVS and CDR2 as FNYEAQ. This CDR3 comprises 15 residues. V lost 5 bases to trimming and J lost 0 bases, with 12 bases between them. The CDR3 reads CASSRQWSSTDTQYF. DNA for the CDR3: TGTGCCAGCAGCCGACAGTGGTCTAGCACAGATACGCAGTATTTT.

V gene TRBV27 combines with J gene TRBJ1-2; possibly TRBD1 for D (5 bases). Trimming removed 6 bases at V and 10 bases at J, with 12 bases between. The CDR3 covers 11 residues. Germline values: CDR1 MNHEY, CDR2 SMNVEV (reference sequence). Here the CDR3 DNA reads TGTGCCAGCAGCCGTGGAGGGGTCTACACCTTC. Translated: CASSRGGVYTF.

The chain couples TRBV9 to TRBJ2-1; D not certain. The germline gives CDR1 SGDLS, CDR2 YYNGEE. Trimming cost V 0 bases and J 0 bases, with 16 bases left between them. The CDR3 sequence is 18 residues long. The CDR3 loop reads CASSVEPLRVGSYNEQFF. The CDR3 nucleotides are TGTGCCAGCAGCGTAGAACCGCTTCGGGTGGGCTCCTACAATGAGCAGTTCTTC.

V and J are TRBV12-5 and TRBJ1-2, with D perhaps matching TRBD1 (5 bases). Germline V gene data show CDR1 as LGHNT and CDR2 as FRNRAP. V was clipped by 3 bases and J by 7 bases, with 27 bases between them. The CDR3 consists of 18 residues. CDR3 sequence reads: CASGFLRIAPRVGGGYTF. The CDR3 nucleotides are TGTGCTAGTGGTTTCCTAAGAATTGCACCCCGAGTGGGGGGTGGCTACACCTTC.

This clonotype came up a few times. The J gene is TRBJ1-2, the V gene TRBV28, with TRBD1 matching 8 bases. Germline V gives CDR1 MDHEN, CDR2 SYDVKM. V gave up 4 bases and J gave up 3 bases; unmatched junction bases: 7. The CDR3 covers 15 residues. The CDR3 protein is CASSSGQGRDYGYTF. In nucleotides, the CDR3 is TGTGCCAGCAGTTCAGGACAGGGTAGGGACTATGGCTACACCTTC.

The genes are TRBV12-3 or TRBV12-4 and TRBJ2-3; the D is unclear. V dropped 5 bases and J dropped 2 bases, with 11 bases sitting between them. This CDR3 has 14 residues. CDR3 DNA: TGTGCCAGCAGTCTTCTGACGTACACAGATACGCAGTATTTT. Encoded protein: CASSLLTYTDTQYF.

The chain couples TRBV7-8 to TRBJ2-5; 9 nucleotides match TRBD2. The DNA end lines up better with TRBJ2-7; the J call may be wrong. In germline, CDR1 is SGHVS, CDR2 FQNEAQ. This CDR3 is built from 21 residues. The CDR3 loop is CASSLETLGSKWAGGPYEQYF. The DNA for the CDR3 is TGTGCCAGCAGCTTAGAAACCCTGGGCAGCAAGTGGGCGGGAGGGCCCTACGAGCAGTACTTC.

This clonotype was counted only a few times. The chain is built from TRBV4-2 and TRBJ2-3, with TRBD2 matching over 7 bases. Per germline, CDR1 LGHNA and CDR2 YNFKEQ. V dropped 3 bases and J dropped 2; count of bases not matched to a gene: 14. CDR3 size: 18 residues. The CDR3 spells CASSQFGGGDYDTDTQYF. DNA of the CDR3: TGTGCCAGCAGCCAGTTTGGCGGTGGGGACTACGACACAGATACGCAGTATTTT.